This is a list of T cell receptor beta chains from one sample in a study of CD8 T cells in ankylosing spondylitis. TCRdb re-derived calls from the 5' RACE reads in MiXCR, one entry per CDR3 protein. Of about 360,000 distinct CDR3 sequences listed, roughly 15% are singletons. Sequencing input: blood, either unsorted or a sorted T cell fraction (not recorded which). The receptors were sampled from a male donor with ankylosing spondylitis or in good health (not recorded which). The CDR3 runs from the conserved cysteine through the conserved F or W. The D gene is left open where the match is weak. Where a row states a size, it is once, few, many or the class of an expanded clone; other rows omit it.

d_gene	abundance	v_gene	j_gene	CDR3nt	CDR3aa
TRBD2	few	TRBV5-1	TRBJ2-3	TGCGCCAGCAGCTTGGGGACTAGCGGGGGGAGCACAGATACGCAGTATTTT	CASSLGTSGGSTDTQYF
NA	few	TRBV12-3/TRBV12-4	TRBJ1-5	TGTGCCAGCAGCGGGATAGCCCAGCATTTT	CASSGIAQHF
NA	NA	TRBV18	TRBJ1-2	TGTGCCAGCTCACCATTGGGGGCTGTTGGCTACACCTTC	CASSPLGAVGYTF
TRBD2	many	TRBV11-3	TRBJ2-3	TGTGCCAGCAGCTCCCGGACTAGCGGGGGGGATACGCAGTATTTT	CASSSRTSGGDTQYF
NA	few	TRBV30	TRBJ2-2	TGTGCCTGGAAGGGACACGCAACCGGGGAGCTGTTTTTT	CAWKGHATGELFF
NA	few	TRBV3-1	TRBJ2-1	TGTGCCAGCAGCCGGGGCCCCCTAGGGTACAATGAGCAGTTCTTC	CASSRGPLGYNEQFF
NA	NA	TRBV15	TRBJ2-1	TGTGCCACCAGCAGGGAGAGTTATGAGCAGTTCTTC	CATSRESYEQFF
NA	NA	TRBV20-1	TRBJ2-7	TGCAGTGCTGCGGGACCCAGCTCCTACGAGCAGTACTTC	CSAAGPSSYEQYF
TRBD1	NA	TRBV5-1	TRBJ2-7	TGCGCCAGCAGCATGGGACAGGGACCCTACGAGCAGTACTTC	CASSMGQGPYEQYF
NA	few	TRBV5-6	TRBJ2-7	TGTGCCAGCAGCTACCGGGACGGCGAGCAGTACTTC	CASSYRDGEQYF
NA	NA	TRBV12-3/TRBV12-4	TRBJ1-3	TGTGCCAGCAGCCTCAGGACGGTTGGAAACACCATATATTTT	CASSLRTVGNTIYF
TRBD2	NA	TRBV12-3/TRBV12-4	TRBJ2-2	TGTGCCAGCAGTTTAAGCGGGAGTGGCACCGGGGAGCTGTTTTTT	CASSLSGSGTGELFF
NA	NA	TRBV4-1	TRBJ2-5	TGCGCCAGCAGCCAGTCTGAAGGGACCGTCCAAGAGACCCAGTACTTC	CASSQSEGTVQETQYF
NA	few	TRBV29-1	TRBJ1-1	TGCAGCGTCCTACAGGGTAACACTGAAGCTTTCTTT	CSVLQGNTEAFF
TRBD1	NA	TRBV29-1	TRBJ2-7	TGCAGCGTTGGAGGCCAGGGGGTAGCCGAGCAGTACTTC	CSVGGQGVAEQYF
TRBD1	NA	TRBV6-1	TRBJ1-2	TGTGCCAGCAGGTCCGGGACAGGGCCCCGTGGCTACACCTTC	CASRSGTGPRGYTF
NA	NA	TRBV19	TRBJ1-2	TGTGCCAGTAGAAAACAGGCTAACTATGGCTACACCTTC	CASRKQANYGYTF
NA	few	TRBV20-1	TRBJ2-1	TGCAGTGCTAGAGGGGGGAGCTCCTACAATGAGCAGTTCTTC	CSARGGSSYNEQFF
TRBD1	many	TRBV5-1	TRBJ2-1	TGCGCCAGCAGCCCCGTAGGGACAGGTCTCCTGTTCTTC	CASSPVGTGLLFF
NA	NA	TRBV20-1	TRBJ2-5	TGCAGTGCTAGGTCCAAGGGGCTCCAAGAGACCCAGTACTTC	CSARSKGLQETQYF
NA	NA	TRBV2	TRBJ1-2	TGTGCCAGCCGCCACAGATTCTGGGACTATGGCTACACCTTC	CASRHRFWDYGYTF
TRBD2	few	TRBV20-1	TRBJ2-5	TGCAGTGCGGGGGGGAGGGACCAAGAGACCCAGTACTTC	CSAGGRDQETQYF
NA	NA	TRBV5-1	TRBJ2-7	TGCGCCAGTGGGACGGGTGCAACGTCCCGCGAGCAGTACTTC	CASGTGATSREQYF
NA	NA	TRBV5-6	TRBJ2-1	TGTGCCAGCAGGACCGGGGTATGGGATGGAGTTTTC	CASRTGVWDGVF